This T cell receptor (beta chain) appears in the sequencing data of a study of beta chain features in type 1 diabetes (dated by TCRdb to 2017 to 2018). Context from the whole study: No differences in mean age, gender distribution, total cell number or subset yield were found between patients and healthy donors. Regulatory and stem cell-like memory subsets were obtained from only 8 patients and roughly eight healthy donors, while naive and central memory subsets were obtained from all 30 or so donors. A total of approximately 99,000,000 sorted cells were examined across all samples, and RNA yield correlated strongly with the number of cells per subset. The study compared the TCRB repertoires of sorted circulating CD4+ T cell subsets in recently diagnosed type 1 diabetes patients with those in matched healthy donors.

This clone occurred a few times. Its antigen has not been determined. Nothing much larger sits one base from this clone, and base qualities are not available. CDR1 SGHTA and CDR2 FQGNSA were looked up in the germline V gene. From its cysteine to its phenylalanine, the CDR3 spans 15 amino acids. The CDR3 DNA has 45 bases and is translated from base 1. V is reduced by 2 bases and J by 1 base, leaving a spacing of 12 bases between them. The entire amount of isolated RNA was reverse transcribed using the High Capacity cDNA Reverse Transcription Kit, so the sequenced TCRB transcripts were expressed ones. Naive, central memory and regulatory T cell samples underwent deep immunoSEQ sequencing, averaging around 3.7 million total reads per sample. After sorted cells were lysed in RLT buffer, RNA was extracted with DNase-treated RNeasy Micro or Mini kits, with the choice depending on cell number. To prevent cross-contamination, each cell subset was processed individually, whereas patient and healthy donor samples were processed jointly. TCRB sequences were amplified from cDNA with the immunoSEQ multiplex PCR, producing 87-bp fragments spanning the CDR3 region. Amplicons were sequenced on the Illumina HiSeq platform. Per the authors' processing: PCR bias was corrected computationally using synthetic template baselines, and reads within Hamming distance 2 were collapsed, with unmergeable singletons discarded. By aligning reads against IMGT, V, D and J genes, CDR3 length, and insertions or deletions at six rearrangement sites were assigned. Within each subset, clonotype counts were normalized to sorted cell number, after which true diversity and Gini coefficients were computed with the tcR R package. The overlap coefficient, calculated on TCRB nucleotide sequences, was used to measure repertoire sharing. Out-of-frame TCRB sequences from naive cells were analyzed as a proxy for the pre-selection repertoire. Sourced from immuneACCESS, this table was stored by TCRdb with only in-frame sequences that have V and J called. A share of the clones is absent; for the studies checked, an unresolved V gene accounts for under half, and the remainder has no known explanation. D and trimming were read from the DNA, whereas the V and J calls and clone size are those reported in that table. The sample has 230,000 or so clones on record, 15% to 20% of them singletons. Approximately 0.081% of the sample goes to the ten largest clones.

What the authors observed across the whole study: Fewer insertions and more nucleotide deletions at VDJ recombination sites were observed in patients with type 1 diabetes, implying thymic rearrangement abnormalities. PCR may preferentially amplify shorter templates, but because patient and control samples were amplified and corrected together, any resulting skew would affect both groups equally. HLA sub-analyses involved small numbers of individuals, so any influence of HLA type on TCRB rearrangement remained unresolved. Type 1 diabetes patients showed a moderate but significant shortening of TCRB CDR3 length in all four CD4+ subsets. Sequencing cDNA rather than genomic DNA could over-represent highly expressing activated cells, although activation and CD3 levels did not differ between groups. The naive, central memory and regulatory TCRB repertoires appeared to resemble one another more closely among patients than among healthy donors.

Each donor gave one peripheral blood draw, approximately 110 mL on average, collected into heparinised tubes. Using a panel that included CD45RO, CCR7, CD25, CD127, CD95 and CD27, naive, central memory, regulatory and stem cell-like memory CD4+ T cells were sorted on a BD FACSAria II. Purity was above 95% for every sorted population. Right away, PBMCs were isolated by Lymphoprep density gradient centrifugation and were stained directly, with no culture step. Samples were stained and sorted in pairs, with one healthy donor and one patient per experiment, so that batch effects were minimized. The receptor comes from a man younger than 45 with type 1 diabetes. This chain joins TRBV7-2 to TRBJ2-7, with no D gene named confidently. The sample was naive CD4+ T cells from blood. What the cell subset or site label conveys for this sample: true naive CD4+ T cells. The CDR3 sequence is CASSLSPGPSYEQYF. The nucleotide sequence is TGTGCCAGCAGCTTAAGCCCCGGGCCATCCTACGAGCAGTACTTC. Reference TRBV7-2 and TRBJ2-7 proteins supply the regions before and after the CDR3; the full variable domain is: GAGVSQSPSNKVTEKGKDVELRCDPISGHTALYWYRQSLGQGLEFLIYFQGNSAPDKSGLPSDRFSAERTGGSVSTLTIQRTQQEDSAVYLCASSLSPGPSYEQYFGPGTRLTVT.